Presented here are 3 T cell receptor beta chains from one specimen sequenced in a study of blood T cells in healthy people across ages. For the second PCR, which ran for about 7 to 11 cycles, a sample-barcoded 5' primer and a J-beta primer mix were used. From the 5' RACE reads, TCRdb called clonotypes with MiXCR, one entry per CDR3 protein. This table holds 1.4 million or so distinct CDR3 sequences, about 42% found once. The sequenced sample consisted of blood. The receptors here all came from a woman between 18 and 30 years old in good health.

This clonotype was observed a few times. The chain joins TRBV4-1 to TRBJ2-7; unclear D gene. Germline V gene sequence: CDR1 MGHRA, CDR2 YSYEKL. Trimming shortened V by 5 bases and J by 3 bases, and 11 bases separated the two germline ends. The CDR3 spans 13 residues. CDR3 nucleotides: TGCGCCAGCAGCTGGGCCTCCGGCTACGAGCAGTACTTC. It codes for CASSWASGYEQYF.

This clonotype came up a few times. The chain recombines TRBV5-6 with TRBJ2-1; D uncertain. The ends were cut back, 3 bases at V and 0 bases at J, with 19 bases in the middle. Looked up from germline, CDR1 is SGHDT and CDR2 is YYEEEE. CDR3 size: 18 residues. The CDR3 region has the DNA TGTGCCAGCAGCTCGTCACGTTTTGTACCGAGCTCCTACAATGAGCAGTTCTTC. Protein product: CASSSSRFVPSSYNEQFF.

The chain couples TRBV7-2 to TRBJ2-6; D is unclear. The CDR3 has 14 amino acids. Trimming left V 5 bases short and J 2 bases short, with 7 bases between. Germline V CDR1 and CDR2: SGHTA, FQGNSA. In DNA form, the CDR3 reads TGTGCCAGCAGCGTTGACACTGGGGCCAACGTCCTGACTTTC. The encoded protein is CASSVDTGANVLTF.